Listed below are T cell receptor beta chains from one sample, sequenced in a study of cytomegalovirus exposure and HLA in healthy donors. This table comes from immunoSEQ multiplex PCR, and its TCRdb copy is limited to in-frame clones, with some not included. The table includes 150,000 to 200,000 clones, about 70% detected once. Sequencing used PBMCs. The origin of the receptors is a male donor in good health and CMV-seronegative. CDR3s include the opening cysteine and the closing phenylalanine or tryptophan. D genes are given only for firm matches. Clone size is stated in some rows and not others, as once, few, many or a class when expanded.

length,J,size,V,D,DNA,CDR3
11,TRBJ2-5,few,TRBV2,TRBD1,TGTGCCAGCCGGACAGGGGAGACCCAGTACTTC,CASRTGETQYF
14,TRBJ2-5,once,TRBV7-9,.,TGTGCCAGCAGTTCGAGGGTAGTCCAAGAGACCCAGTACTTC,CASSSRVVQETQYF
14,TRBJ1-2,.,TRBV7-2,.,TGTGCCAGCAGCTTAGGACAGGCGAACTATGGCTACACCTTC,CASSLGQANYGYTF
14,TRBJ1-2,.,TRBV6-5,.,TGTGCCAGCAGTTACTGGCGTGGGCGTAATGGCTACACCTTC,CASSYWRGRNGYTF
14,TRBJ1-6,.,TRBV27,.,TGTGCCAGCAGTCTGGAGGGAAATAATTCACCCCTCCACTTT,CASSLEGNNSPLHF
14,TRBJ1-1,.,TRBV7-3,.,TGTGCCAGCAGCTTAACGGCGGGGGGCACTGAAGCTTTCTTT,CASSLTAGGTEAFF
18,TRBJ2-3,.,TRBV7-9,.,TGTGCCAGCAGCTTATTGATTCTGGAGGGAGTAGGAACAGATACGCAGTATTTT,CASSLLILEGVGTDTQYF
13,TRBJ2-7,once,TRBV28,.,TGTGCCAGCAGTGCCGGACAGTCCTACGAGCAGTACTTC,CASSAGQSYEQYF
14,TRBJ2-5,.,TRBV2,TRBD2,TGTGCCAGCAGTAAACTAGCGGTAGAAGAGACCCAGTACTTC,CASSKLAVEETQYF
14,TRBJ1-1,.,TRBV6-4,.,TGTGCCAGCAGTGCTCAGGGGATCGTGGCTGAAGCTTTCTTT,CASSAQGIVAEAFF
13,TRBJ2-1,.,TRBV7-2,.,TGTGCCAGCAGCTTAGCCAGCTACAATGAGCAGTTCTTC,CASSLASYNEQFF
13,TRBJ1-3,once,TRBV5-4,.,TGTGCCAGCACGTCGGGAATCGGAAACACCATATATTTT,CASTSGIGNTIYF
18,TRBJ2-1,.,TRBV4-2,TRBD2,TGTGCCAGCAGCCAATCGACCGTAGACGGGGGGGCGTGGAATGAGCAGTTCTTC,CASSQSTVDGGAWNEQFF
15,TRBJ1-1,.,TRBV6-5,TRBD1,TGTGCCAGCAGTTATTCGACAGGGGAGAGAGGTCAAGCTTTCTTT,CASSYSTGERGQAFF
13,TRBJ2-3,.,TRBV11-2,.,TGTGCCAGCAGCCCACGGGGGGCAGGGACGCAGTATTTT,CASSPRGAGTQYF
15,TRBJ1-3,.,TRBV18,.,TGTGCCAGCTCACCACCGCCGGGCTCTGGAAACACCATATATTTT,CASSPPPGSGNTIYF
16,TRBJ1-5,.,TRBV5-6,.,TGTGCCAGCAGCTCCAGACAGCGACTTAGCAATCAGCCCCAGCATTTT,CASSSRQRLSNQPQHF
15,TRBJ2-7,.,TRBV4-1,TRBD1,TGCGCCAGCAGCCAAGTGACAGGGGGCGCGTACGAGCAGTACTTC,CASSQVTGGAYEQYF
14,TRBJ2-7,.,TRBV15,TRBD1,TGTGCCACCAGCACCCGGACAGGGGCATACGAGCAGTACTTC,CATSTRTGAYEQYF
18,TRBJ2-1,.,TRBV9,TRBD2,TGTGCCAGCAGCGTAGGTCTCCTAGCGGCCACCTCCTACAATGAGCAGTTCTTC,CASSVGLLAATSYNEQFF
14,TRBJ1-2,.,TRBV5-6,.,TGTGCCAGCAGGAAGGACGGGGGTATATCTGGCTACACCTTC,CASRKDGGISGYTF
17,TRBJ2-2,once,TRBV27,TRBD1,TGTGCCAGCAGCCCGACAGGGGGCGCATCCTACACCGGGGAGCTGTTTTTT,CASSPTGGASYTGELFF
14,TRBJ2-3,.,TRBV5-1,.,TGCGCCAGCAGCTTGGGGGCAGGGTCAGATACGCAGTATTTT,CASSLGAGSDTQYF
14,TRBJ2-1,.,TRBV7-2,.,TGTGCCAGCAGCGGCAGGGGAACATACAATGAGCAGTTCTTC,CASSGRGTYNEQFF
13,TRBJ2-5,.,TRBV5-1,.,TGCGCCAGCAGCCCAAACAGGGAAGAGACCCAGTACTTC,CASSPNREETQYF
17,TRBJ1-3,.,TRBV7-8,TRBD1,TGTGCCAGCAGCGCCCGTCTGGGACAGGGGACTGGAAACACCATATATTTT,CASSARLGQGTGNTIYF
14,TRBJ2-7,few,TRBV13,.,TGTGCCAGCAGCTTAGGCGAGGGGGGGATCGAGCAGTACTTC,CASSLGEGGIEQYF
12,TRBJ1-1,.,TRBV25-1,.,TGTGCCAGCAAGGGACAACACACTGAAGCTTTCTTT,CASKGQHTEAFF
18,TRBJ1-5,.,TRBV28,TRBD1,TGTGCCAGCAGTTTAGGTGCGACAGGGGGCTGGGGCAATCAGCCCCAGCATTTT,CASSLGATGGWGNQPQHF
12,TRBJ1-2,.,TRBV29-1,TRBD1,TGCAGCGCCAGACAGGGGGCGCATGGCTACACCTTC,CSARQGAHGYTF
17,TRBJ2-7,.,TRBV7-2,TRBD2,TGTGCCAGCAGCCTAGGGACTAGCGGGAGGGTACTTTACGAGCAGTACTTC,CASSLGTSGRVLYEQYF
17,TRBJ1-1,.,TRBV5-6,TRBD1,TGTGCCAGCAGCTTGGTCCGGACAGGGGGGCTGAACACTGAAGCTTTCTTT,CASSLVRTGGLNTEAFF
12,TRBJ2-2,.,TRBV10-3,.,TGTGCCATCAATTCTTACACCGGGGAGCTGTTTTTT,CAINSYTGELFF
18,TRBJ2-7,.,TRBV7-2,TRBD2,TGTGCCAGCAGCTTAGTATCAGGTATAGCGGGAGGGAACTACGAGCAGTACTTC,CASSLVSGIAGGNYEQYF
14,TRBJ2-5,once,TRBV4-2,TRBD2,TGTGCCAGCAGCCCCTGGGGGGGAGAAGAGACCCAGTACTTC,CASSPWGGEETQYF
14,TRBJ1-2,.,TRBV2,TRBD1,TGTGCCAGCATCCGGGACAGGGCGAACTATGGCTACACCTTC,CASIRDRANYGYTF
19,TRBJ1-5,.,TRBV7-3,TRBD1,TGTGCCAGCACCTACGGGGGCAGGGGGAGTATAGAAAGCAATCAGCCCCAGCATTTT,CASTYGGRGSIESNQPQHF
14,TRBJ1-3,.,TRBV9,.,TGTGCCAGCGGCAATAGAGGCCCTGGAAACACCATATATTTT,CASGNRGPGNTIYF
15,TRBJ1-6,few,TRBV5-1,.,TGCGCCAGCAGCATCCATGCAGGATCTAATTCACCCCTCCACTTT,CASSIHAGSNSPLHF
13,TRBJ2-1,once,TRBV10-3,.,TGTGCCATCAGTGGGGCGACCTACAATGAGCAGTTCTTC,CAISGATYNEQFF
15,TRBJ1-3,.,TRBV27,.,TGTGCCAGCAGTTTCCGGGGGTACTCTGGAAACACCATATATTTT,CASSFRGYSGNTIYF
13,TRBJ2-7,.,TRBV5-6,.,TGTGCCAGCAGCTCAGGGGACTCCTACGAGCAGTACTTC,CASSSGDSYEQYF
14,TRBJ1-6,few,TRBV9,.,TGTGCCAGCAGCGTAGAGTACGGTGGTTCACCCCTCCACTTT,CASSVEYGGSPLHF
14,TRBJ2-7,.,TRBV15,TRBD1,TGTGCCACCAGCAAGGACAGGGGGCCCAACGAGCAGTACTTC,CATSKDRGPNEQYF
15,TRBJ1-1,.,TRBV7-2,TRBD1,TGTGCCAGCAGCCCTAGGACAGGGTGGGGGACTGAAGCTTTCTTT,CASSPRTGWGTEAFF
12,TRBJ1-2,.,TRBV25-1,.,TGTGCCAGCAGTGCCCGGGGGTTCGGCTACACCTTC,CASSARGFGYTF
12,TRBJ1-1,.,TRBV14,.,TGTGCCAGCAGCAGAGGGAACACTGAAGCTTTCTTT,CASSRGNTEAFF
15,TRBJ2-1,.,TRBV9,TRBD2,TGTGCCAGCAGCGTCCGAGCGGGATCCTACAATGAGCAGTTCTTC,CASSVRAGSYNEQFF
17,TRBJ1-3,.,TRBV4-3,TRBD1,TGCGCCAGCAGCCCACTGACGGGACAGGTCTCTGGAAACACCATATATTTT,CASSPLTGQVSGNTIYF
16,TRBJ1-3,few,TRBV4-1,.,TGCGCCAGCAGCCAACCACCGGGAGCGACAGGAAACACCATATATTTT,CASSQPPGATGNTIYF
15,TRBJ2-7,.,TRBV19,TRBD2,TGTGCCAGTAGCTGGACTAGCGGGAGTCTCCACGAGCAGTACTTC,CASSWTSGSLHEQYF
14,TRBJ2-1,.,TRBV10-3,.,TGTGCCATCAGTGAGCTCAGGGAAGGGGATGAGCAGTTCTTC,CAISELREGDEQFF
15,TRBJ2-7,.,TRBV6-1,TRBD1,TGTGCCAGCAGTAAAGGCAGGGGGCAAAGTTACGAGCAGTACTTC,CASSKGRGQSYEQYF
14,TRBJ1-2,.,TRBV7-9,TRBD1,TGTGCCAGCAGCGCACTCGAGGGACAGTCTGGCTACACCTTC,CASSALEGQSGYTF
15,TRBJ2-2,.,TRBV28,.,TGTGCCAGCAATTCTCCAGGGCAAGGCACCGGGGAGCTGTTTTTT,CASNSPGQGTGELFF